This is a list of T cell receptor beta chains from one sample in a study of blood T cell repertoires in COVID-19. Profiled with immunoSEQ multiplex PCR; TCRdb holds only in-frame clones, not every one. The table records fewer than 150,000 clones, 78% of them present only once. Sequenced sample: peripheral blood. These receptor sequences come from a man in his 70s with acute or convalescent COVID-19. CDR3s include the opening cysteine and the closing phenylalanine or tryptophan. Each record gives: D gene, clone size, V gene, J gene, CDR3 protein, CDR3 DNA. The D gene is left open where the match is weak. The size entry is marked missing in some rows and otherwise reads once, few, many or a size class.

D: .; size: few; V: TRBV6-5; J: TRBJ1-2; CDR3: CASSYTGRYGYTF; DNA: TGTGCCAGCAGTTACACGGGGAGGTATGGCTACACCTTC
D: .; size: .; V: TRBV12-3/TRBV12-4; J: TRBJ2-5; CDR3: CASSMDGKTQYF; DNA: TGTGCCAGCAGTATGGACGGGAAGACCCAGTACTTC
D: .; size: few; V: TRBV21-1; J: TRBJ1-1; CDR3: CASSKEGFDRGRTEAFF; DNA: TGTGCCAGCAGCAAAGAAGGCTTTGACAGGGGAAGGACTGAAGCTTTCTTT
D: TRBD1; size: .; V: TRBV9; J: TRBJ1-2; CDR3: CASSRTGGYYGYTF; DNA: TGTGCCAGCAGCAGGACAGGAGGGTACTATGGCTACACCTTC
D: .; size: .; V: TRBV7-9; J: TRBJ2-3; CDR3: CASSPRGPDTQYF; DNA: TGTGCCAGCAGCCCCAGGGGCCCAGATACGCAGTATTTT
D: TRBD1; size: .; V: TRBV5-4; J: TRBJ1-2; CDR3: CASSLDRGLNYGYTF; DNA: TGTGCCAGCAGCCTGGACAGGGGCCTTAACTATGGCTACACCTTC
D: TRBD1; size: .; V: TRBV6-5; J: TRBJ1-6; CDR3: CASSYLRGVDSPLHF; DNA: TGTGCCAGCAGTTACCTCAGGGGGGTCGATTCACCCCTCCACTTT
D: TRBD1; size: .; V: TRBV19; J: TRBJ1-4; CDR3: CASSTGTGLDEKLFF; DNA: TGTGCCAGTAGTACAGGGACAGGGTTGGACGAAAAACTGTTTTTT
D: .; size: .; V: TRBV30; J: TRBJ2-2; CDR3: CALHPGEVNTGELFF; DNA: TGTGCTTTACATCCGGGGGAGGTGAACACCGGGGAGCTGTTTTTT
D: .; size: few; V: TRBV25-1; J: TRBJ1-6; CDR3: CASSEGVWGAPLHF; DNA: TGTGCCAGCAGTGAAGGGGTGTGGGGCGCACCCCTCCACTTT
D: .; size: .; V: TRBV12-3/TRBV12-4; J: TRBJ1-1; CDR3: CASSFRQTTEAFF; DNA: TGTGCCAGCAGTTTTAGACAGACCACTGAAGCTTTCTTT
D: TRBD2; size: .; V: TRBV7-2; J: TRBJ2-5; CDR3: CASSLDSGGNQETQYF; DNA: TGTGCCAGCAGCTTAGATAGCGGGGGAAACCAAGAGACCCAGTACTTC
D: TRBD1; size: .; V: TRBV10-3; J: TRBJ2-1; CDR3: CAIRNDRVFSSEQFF; DNA: TGTGCCATCAGGAACGACAGGGTTTTTTCCTCTGAGCAGTTCTTC
D: .; size: few; V: TRBV13; J: TRBJ1-3; CDR3: CASSLGSGTGNTIYF; DNA: TGTGCCAGCAGCTTAGGGTCAGGGACTGGAAACACCATATATTTT
D: .; size: .; V: TRBV19; J: TRBJ2-1; CDR3: CASSVRFRGPDEQFF; DNA: TGTGCCAGTTCTGTCCGTTTTAGGGGTCCGGATGAGCAGTTCTTC